This entry describes one TCR beta chain. The antigen remains undetermined. This specimen includes other DNA sequences encoding the same CDR3. The data were obtained in a study of Ad26.COV2.S vaccination and SARS-CoV-2 variants. Across the whole study: Ad26.COV2.S, an intramuscular injection, was given once or twice 56 days apart. The study, taken as a whole, reports: Measurements of TCR breadth and depth may have given underestimates of the total T cell responses.

Noted treatment: 15 to 20 received Ad26.COV2.S at low or high dose, single or two shots; a few received placebo; per-sample allocation not given. Sampling occurred on day 63 after the first vaccine or placebo injection. Germline V gene sequence: CDR1 MDHEN, CDR2 SYDVKM. Between the trimmed V and J ends, which lost 3 bases and 0 bases, there was a span of 9 bases. The CDR3 spans 15 residues. Assay used: immunoSEQ multiplex PCR; TCRdb lists only in-frame clones, some missing. The sample includes some 450,000 clones, about nine tenths of them seen just once. This clonotype originated in a person between 18 and 65 years old who received the Ad26.COV2.S COVID-19 vaccine or a placebo. This sample comprised peripheral blood, obtained in a trial of Ad26.COV2.S vaccine versus placebo. The genes are TRBV28 and TRBJ1-5; D unclear. The CDR3: CASSFPGNSNQPQHF. The CDR3 DNA sequence: TGTGCCAGCAGTTTCCCGGGGAATAGCAATCAGCCCCAGCATTTT.